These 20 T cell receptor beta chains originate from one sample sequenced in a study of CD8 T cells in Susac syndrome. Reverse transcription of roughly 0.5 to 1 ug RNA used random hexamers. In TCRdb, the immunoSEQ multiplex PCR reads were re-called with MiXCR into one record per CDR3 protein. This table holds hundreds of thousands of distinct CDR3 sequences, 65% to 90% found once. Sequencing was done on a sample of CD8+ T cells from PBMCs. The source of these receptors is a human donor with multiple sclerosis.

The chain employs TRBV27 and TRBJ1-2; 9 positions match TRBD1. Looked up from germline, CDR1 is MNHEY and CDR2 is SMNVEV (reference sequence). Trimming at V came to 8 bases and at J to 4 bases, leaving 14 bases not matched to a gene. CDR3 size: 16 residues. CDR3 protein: CASRPQGANVGYGYTF. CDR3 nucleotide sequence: TGTGCCAGCCGACCACAGGGGGCTAACGTAGGCTATGGCTACACCTTC.

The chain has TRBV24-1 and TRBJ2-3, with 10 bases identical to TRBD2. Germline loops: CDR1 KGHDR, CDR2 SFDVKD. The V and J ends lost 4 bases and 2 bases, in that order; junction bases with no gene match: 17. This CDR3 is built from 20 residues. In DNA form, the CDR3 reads TGTGCCACCAGTGACTACCCCTCGGAGCTAGCGGGAGTGTACACAGATACGCAGTATTTT. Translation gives CATSDYPSELAGVYTDTQYF.

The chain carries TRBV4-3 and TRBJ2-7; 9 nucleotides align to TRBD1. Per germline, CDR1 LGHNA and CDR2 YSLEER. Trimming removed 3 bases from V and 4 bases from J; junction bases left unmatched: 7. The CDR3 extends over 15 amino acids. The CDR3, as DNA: TGCGCCAGCAGCCAGCTCCGGGACAGGGAGTACGAGCAGTACTTC. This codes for CASSQLRDREYEQYF.

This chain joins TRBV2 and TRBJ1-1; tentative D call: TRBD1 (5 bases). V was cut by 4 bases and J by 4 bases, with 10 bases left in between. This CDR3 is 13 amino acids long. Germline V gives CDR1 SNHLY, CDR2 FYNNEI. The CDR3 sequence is CASSAGIGTEAFF. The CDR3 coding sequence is TGTGCCAGCAGTGCAGGGATCGGCACTGAAGCTTTCTTT.

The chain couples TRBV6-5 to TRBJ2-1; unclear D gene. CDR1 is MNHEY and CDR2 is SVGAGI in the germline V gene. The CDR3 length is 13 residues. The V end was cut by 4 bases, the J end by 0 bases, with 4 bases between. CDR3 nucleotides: TGTGCCAGCAGTTCCCACTCCTACAATGAGCAGTTCTTC. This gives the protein CASSSHSYNEQFF.

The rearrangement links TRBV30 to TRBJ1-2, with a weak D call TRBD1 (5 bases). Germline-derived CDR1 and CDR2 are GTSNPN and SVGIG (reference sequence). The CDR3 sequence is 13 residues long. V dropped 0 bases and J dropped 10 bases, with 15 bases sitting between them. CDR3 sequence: CAWSVGGGLFYTF. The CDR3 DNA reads TGTGCCTGGAGTGTCGGGGGGGGACTCTTCTACACCTTC.

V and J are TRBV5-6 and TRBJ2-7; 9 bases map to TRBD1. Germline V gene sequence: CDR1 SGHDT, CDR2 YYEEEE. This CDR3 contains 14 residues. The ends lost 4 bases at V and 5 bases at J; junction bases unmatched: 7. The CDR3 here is CASSRDRDIHEQYF. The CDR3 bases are TGTGCCAGCAGCCGGGACAGGGACATCCACGAGCAGTACTTC.

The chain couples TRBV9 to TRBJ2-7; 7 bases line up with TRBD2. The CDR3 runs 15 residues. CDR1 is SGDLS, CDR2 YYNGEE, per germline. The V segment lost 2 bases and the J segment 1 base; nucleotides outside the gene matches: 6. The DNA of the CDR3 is TGTGCCAGCAGCGTTTCTAGCGGCCTATCCTACGAGCAGTACTTC. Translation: CASSVSSGLSYEQYF.

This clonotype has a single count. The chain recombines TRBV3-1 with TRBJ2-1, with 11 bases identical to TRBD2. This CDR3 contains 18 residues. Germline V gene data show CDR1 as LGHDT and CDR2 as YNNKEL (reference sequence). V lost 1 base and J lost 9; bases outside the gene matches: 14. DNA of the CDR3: TGTGCCAGCAGCCAAGGTCAAAAGGTGACTAGCGGGAATAGTGAGCAGTTCTTC. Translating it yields CASSQGQKVTSGNSEQFF.

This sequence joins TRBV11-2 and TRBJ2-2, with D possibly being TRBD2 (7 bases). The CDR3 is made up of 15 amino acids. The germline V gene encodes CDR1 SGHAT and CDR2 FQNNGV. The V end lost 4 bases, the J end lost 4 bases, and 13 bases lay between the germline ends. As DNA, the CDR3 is TGTGCCAGCAGCTCCGGCGGGGGCCCCACCGGGGAGCTGTTTTTT. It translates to CASSSGGGPTGELFF.

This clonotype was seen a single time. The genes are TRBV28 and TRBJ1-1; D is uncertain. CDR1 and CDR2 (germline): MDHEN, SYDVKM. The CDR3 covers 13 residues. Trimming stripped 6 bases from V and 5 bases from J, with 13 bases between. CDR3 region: CASSLSYGTEAFF. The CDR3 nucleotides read TGTGCCAGCAGCCTTAGTTACGGGACTGAAGCTTTCTTT.

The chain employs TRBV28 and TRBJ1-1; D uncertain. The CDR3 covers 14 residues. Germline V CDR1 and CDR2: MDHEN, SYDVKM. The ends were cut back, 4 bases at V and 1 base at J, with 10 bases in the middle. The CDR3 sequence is CASSSWTENTEAFF. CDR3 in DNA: TGTGCCAGCAGTTCATGGACGGAGAACACTGAAGCTTTCTTT.

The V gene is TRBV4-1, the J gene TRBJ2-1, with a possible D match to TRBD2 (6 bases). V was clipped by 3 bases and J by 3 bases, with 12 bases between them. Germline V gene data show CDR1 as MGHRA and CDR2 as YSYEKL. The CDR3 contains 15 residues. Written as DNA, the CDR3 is TGCGCCAGCAGCCACACCGGGACTTACTACAATGAGCAGTTCTTC. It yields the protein CASSHTGTYYNEQFF.

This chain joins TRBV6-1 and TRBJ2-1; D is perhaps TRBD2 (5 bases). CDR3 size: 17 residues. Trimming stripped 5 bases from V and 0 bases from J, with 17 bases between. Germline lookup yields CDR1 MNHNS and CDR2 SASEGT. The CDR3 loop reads CASSPGVALSSYNEQFF. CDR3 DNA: TGTGCCAGCAGTCCCGGGGTGGCACTGAGCTCCTACAATGAGCAGTTCTTC.

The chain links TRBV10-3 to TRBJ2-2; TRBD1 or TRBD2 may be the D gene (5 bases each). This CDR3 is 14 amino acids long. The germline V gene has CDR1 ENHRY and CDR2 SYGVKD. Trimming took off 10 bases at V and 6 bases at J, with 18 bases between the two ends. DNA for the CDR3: TGTGCCAGTCTCAGGGAGAACCGTCCCGGGGAGCTGTTTTTT. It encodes CASLRENRPGELFF.

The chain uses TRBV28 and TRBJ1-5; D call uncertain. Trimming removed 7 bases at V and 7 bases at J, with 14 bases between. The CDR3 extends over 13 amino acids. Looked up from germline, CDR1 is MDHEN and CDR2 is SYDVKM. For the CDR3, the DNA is TGTGCCAGCACCCCACTCCTAAGGCAGCCCCAGCATTTT. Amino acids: CASTPLLRQPQHF.

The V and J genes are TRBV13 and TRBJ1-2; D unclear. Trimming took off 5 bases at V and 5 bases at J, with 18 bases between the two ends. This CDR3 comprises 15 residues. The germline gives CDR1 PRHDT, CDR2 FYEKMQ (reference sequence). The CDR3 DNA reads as TGTGCCAGCAGCCTGCGGCTTACAGAATGGTATGGCTACACCTTC. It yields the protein CASSLRLTEWYGYTF.

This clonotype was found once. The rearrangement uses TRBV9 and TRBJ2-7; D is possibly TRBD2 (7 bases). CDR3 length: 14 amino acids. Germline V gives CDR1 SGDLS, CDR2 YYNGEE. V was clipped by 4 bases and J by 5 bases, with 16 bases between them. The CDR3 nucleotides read TGTGCCAGCAGCATCAACGGGGGGCCGGACGAGCAGTACTTC. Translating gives CASSINGGPDEQYF.

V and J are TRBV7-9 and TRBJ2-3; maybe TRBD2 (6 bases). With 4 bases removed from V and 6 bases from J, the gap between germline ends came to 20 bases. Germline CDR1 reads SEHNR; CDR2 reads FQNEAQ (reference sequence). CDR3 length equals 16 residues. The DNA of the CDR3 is TGTGCCAGCAGCTCAACACTAGCTTCCAGATCGGATACGCAGTATTTT. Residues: CASSSTLASRSDTQYF.

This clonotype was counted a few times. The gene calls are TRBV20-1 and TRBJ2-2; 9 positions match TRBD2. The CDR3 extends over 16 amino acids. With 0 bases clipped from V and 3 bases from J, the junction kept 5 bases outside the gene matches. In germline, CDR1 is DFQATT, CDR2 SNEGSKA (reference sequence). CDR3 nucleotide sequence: TGCAGTGCTAGAGATCCCGAGCGGGAGGACACCGGGGAGCTGTTTTTT. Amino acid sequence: CSARDPEREDTGELFF.